This TCR beta chain was retrieved from a study of blood T cell repertoires in COVID-19. Study-level background: Acute and convalescent COVID-19 specimens originated in the United States, Italy and Spain. T cells, B-cell-depleted T cells, or PBMCs supplied cDNA or gDNA.

Authors' analysis steps: How many nucleated cells were present was estimated from reference gene primer amplification. Libraries were prepared by immunoSEQ multiplex PCR; TCRdb keeps only in-frame clonotypes and omits some of them. V and J calls and clone size are those listed in that table; D and trimming were worked out from the DNA. This table holds some 300,000 clones, just under 90% found once. Recovered status applied to Cohort 3 donors who had two consecutive negative PCRs. It also applied to those with clearance or with symptom resolution. V lost 4 bases and J lost 4, with 14 bases in between. The length of the CDR3 is 15 residues. Germline V gene sequence: CDR1 LNHDA, CDR2 SQIVND (reference sequence).

This TCR was sampled from a young woman who had recovered from COVID-19. Input material: PBMCs or T cells enriched from blood (not recorded which). V is TRBV19 and J is TRBJ1-5; D unclear. The CDR3 coding sequence is TGTGCCAGTAGTACGTTCGGTGGGAGGAATCAGCCCCAGCATTTT. It encodes CASSTFGGRNQPQHF.